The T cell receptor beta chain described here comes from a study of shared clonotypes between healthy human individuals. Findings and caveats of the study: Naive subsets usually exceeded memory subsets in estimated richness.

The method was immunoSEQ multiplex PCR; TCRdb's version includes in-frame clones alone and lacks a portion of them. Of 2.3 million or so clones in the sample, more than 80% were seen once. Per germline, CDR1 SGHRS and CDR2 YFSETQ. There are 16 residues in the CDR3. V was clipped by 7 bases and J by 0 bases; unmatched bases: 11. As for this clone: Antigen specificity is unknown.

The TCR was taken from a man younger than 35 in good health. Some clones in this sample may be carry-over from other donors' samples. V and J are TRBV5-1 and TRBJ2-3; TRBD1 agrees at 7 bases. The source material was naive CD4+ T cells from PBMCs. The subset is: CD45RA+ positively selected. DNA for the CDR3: TGCGCCAGCGGCCAACACAGGGGTGGGAGCACAGATACGCAGTATTTT. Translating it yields CASGQHRGGSTDTQYF.